This record concerns one T cell receptor (beta chain) sequence. The data originate from a study of control samples from healthy donors and cancer patients. CDR1 is KGHDR and CDR2 is SFDVKD in the germline V gene. The CDR3 is made up of 13 amino acids. Trimming shortened V by 3 bases and J by 8 bases, and 9 bases separated the two germline ends. The method was immunoSEQ multiplex PCR; TCRdb's version includes in-frame clones alone and lacks a portion of them. The sample includes 400,000 to 500,000 clones, approximately 92% of them seen just once. The V gene is TRBV24-1, the J gene TRBJ2-2; D gene ambiguous. This receptor was identified in a man aged 35-49 years with head and neck cancer. Sequencing was done on a sample of PBMCs. In nucleotides, the CDR3 is TGTGCCACCAGTGATGGAGCTCGGGGGGAGCTGTTTTTT. Translation: CATSDGARGELFF.